One sample yielded the 32 T cell receptor beta chains listed below, sequenced in a study of blood T cell repertoires in COVID-19. Libraries were prepared by immunoSEQ multiplex PCR; TCRdb keeps only in-frame clonotypes and omits some of them. In the table there are about 200,000 clones, 80% to 90% of which are singletons. Sequences were obtained from PBMCs or T cells enriched from blood (not recorded which). Receptor source: a young woman who had recovered from COVID-19.

This chain connects TRBV12-3 or TRBV12-4 to TRBJ1-1, with TRBD1 as a possible D gene (6 bases). Trimming stripped 1 base from V and 7 bases from J, with 7 bases between. This CDR3 is built from 12 residues. The CDR3 DNA follows: TGTGCCAGCAGTTTAGGGACAGTTGAAGCTTTCTTT. Translated: CASSLGTVEAFF.

The chain couples TRBV9 to TRBJ2-1, with D unclear. The CDR3 contains 16 residues. The V and J ends lost 0 bases and 0 bases respectively, with 10 bases between them. Germline V CDR1 and CDR2: SGDLS, YYNGEE. CDR3 amino acids: CASSVVAVSSYNEQFF. CDR3 nucleotides: TGTGCCAGCAGCGTAGTCGCGGTCAGCTCCTACAATGAGCAGTTCTTC.

The chain's CDR3 is CASSTTPGTGNYEQYF. CDR3 nucleotides: TGTGCCAGTAGTACTACCCCCGGGACAGGAAACTACGAGCAGTACTTC. The chain uses TRBV19 and TRBJ2-7, with 8 bases fitting TRBD1. J was trimmed by 3 bases and V by 4 bases; bases with no gene match: 11. Germline assignment: CDR1 LNHDA and CDR2 SQIVND (reference sequence). CDR3 length: 16 amino acids.

The chain is built from TRBV5-5 and TRBJ2-7; 9 bases fit TRBD2. Per germline, CDR1 SGHKS and CDR2 YYEKEE (reference sequence). The CDR3 consists of 15 residues. V dropped 0 bases and J dropped 2; count of bases not matched to a gene: 3. CDR3 loop: CASSLEGGGAYEQYF. The CDR3 bases are TGTGCCAGCAGCTTGGAGGGCGGGGGGGCCTACGAGCAGTACTTC.

The CDR3 sequence: CARSHVGGFEQFF. The CDR3 bases are TGTGCCAGAAGCCACGTGGGGGGGTTTGAGCAGTTCTTC. The chain recombines TRBV5-3 with TRBJ2-1; 7 nucleotides align to TRBD2. TRBV5-3 is placed among ORFs of uncertain function. CDR3 length: 13 residues. Trimming took 4 bases from V and 9 from J; bases not matched to a gene: 7.

The chain employs TRBV9 and TRBJ2-5; TRBD2 matches at 10 bases. V was clipped by 3 bases and J by 4 bases; unmatched bases: 12. CDR1 SGDLS and CDR2 YYNGEE come from the germline V gene. The CDR3 extends over 17 amino acids. The CDR3 DNA is TGTGCCAGCAGCGCCGAGGGGAGCGGGGGGGCCGGAGAGACCCAGTACTTC. Its translation is CASSAEGSGGAGETQYF.

This sequence joins TRBV4-2 and TRBJ2-3; 7 bases are shared with TRBD2. The V segment lost 0 bases and the J segment 2 bases; nucleotides outside the gene matches: 14. Germline assignment: CDR1 LGHNA and CDR2 YNFKEQ. This CDR3 spans 19 amino acids. CDR3 loop: CASSQDGGRGGGPTDTQYF. The DNA for the CDR3 is TGTGCCAGCAGCCAAGATGGGGGTAGGGGCGGGGGACCCACAGATACGCAGTATTTT.

V usage is TRBV5-1 and J usage is TRBJ2-7; D gene ambiguous. CDR3 length: 14 residues. The V gene lost 2 bases and the J gene lost 2 bases, with 11 bases spanning the gap. CDR1 is SGHRS, CDR2 YFSETQ, per germline. CDR3 coding DNA: TGCGCCAGCAGCTTTACAGTAGACCCCTACGAGCAGTACTTC. This encodes CASSFTVDPYEQYF.

The rearrangement links TRBV2 to TRBJ1-1, with 9 bases fitting TRBD1. Germline assignment: CDR1 SNHLY and CDR2 FYNNEI. The CDR3 has 15 residues. V was pared by 8 bases and J by 1 base, with 8 bases of the junction left unmatched. The CDR3 DNA sequence: TGTGCCAGCGGCGGACAGGGGCGGCGGAACACTGAAGCTTTCTTT. Protein product: CASGGQGRRNTEAFF.

This chain links TRBV24-1 with TRBJ2-3; tentatively, D is TRBD2 (5 bases). CDR3 length: 15 residues. The germline V gene encodes CDR1 KGHDR and CDR2 SFDVKD. V was trimmed by 3 bases and J by 10 bases, leaving 19 bases between them. CDR3 protein: CATSDPPLDGDAQYF. The CDR3 coding sequence is TGTGCCACCAGTGATCCCCCTCTAGACGGGGATGCGCAGTATTTT.

This chain links TRBV28 with TRBJ2-1, with a tentative D call TRBD2 (5 bases). With 7 bases removed from V and 6 bases from J, the gap between germline ends came to 10 bases. Germline CDR1 reads MDHEN; CDR2 reads SYDVKM. The CDR3 spans 12 residues. The CDR3 sequence is CASKRQSNEQFF. CDR3 coding DNA: TGTGCCAGCAAGCGGCAGTCCAATGAGCAGTTCTTC.

The chain joins TRBV10-3 to TRBJ2-7; TRBD1 matches at 9 bases. The germline CDR1 and CDR2 sequences are ENHRY and SYGVKD. V dropped 3 bases and J dropped 2; count of bases not matched to a gene: 5. This CDR3 spans 15 amino acids. As DNA, the CDR3 is TGTGCCATCAGTGATCTGGGACAGGGAACCTACGAGCAGTACTTC. This translates into CAISDLGQGTYEQYF.

The chain joins TRBV28 to TRBJ1-2; D is uncertain. V was pared by 2 bases and J by 4 bases, with 14 bases between. Per germline, CDR1 MDHEN and CDR2 SYDVKM. This CDR3 has 15 amino acids. The CDR3 coding sequence is TGTGCCAGCAGTTTACCCCGGTCAACCTTCTATGGCTACACCTTC. Its protein product is CASSLPRSTFYGYTF.

The chain employs TRBV2 and TRBJ2-1; possible D gene TRBD1, 5 bases. V was trimmed by 11 bases and J by 10 bases, leaving 27 bases between them. The germline CDR1 and CDR2 sequences are SNHLY and FYNNEI. This CDR3 has 15 amino acids. The chain's CDR3 is CAVNRGAGRGREQFF. DNA of the CDR3: TGTGCCGTTAATCGTGGGGCAGGTAGGGGCAGGGAGCAGTTCTTC.

The chain combines TRBV9 with TRBJ2-6; maybe TRBD2 (6 bases). The ends were cut back, 0 bases at V and 2 bases at J, with 15 bases in the middle. The CDR3 extends over 18 amino acids. Per germline, CDR1 SGDLS and CDR2 YYNGEE. The CDR3 loop is CASSVGVSGLAGANVLTF. CDR3 DNA: TGTGCCAGCAGCGTAGGTGTTAGCGGTTTGGCTGGGGCCAACGTCCTGACTTTC.

The rearrangement links TRBV19 to TRBJ1-1; the D gene is possibly TRBD1 (5 bases). V lost 7 bases, J lost 0 bases, and 15 bases lay in between. The CDR3 is made up of 15 amino acids. CDR1 LNHDA and CDR2 SQIVND come from the germline V gene (reference sequence). The CDR3 DNA is TGTGCCAGTAATAAATCGGACACCTTGAACACTGAAGCTTTCTTT. Translating it yields CASNKSDTLNTEAFF. Drawing the rest from reference TRBV19 and TRBJ1-1, the complete variable domain is DGGITQSPKYLFRKEGQNVTLSCEQNLNHDAMYWYRQDPGQGLRLIYYSQIVNDFQKGDIAEGYSVSREKKESFPLTVTSAQKNPTAFYLCASNKSDTLNTEAFFGQGTRLTVV.

This clone was observed a single time. This chain joins TRBV6-1 and TRBJ1-2; 8 positions agree with TRBD1. Trimming cost V 2 bases and J 5 bases; bases outside gene matches: 13. The CDR3 runs 17 residues. Germline V lookup: CDR1 MNHNS, CDR2 SASEGT. CDR3 nucleotides: TGTGCCAGCAGTGAATTGGGGACAGGCACCTTCCGGTATGGCTACACCTTC. This translates into CASSELGTGTFRYGYTF.

The V call is TRBV9, the J call TRBJ1-6; 7 bases align to TRBD1. V was clipped by 0 bases and J by 4 bases; unmatched bases: 4. Germline-derived CDR1 and CDR2 are SGDLS and YYNGEE. CDR3 length: 16 residues. CDR3 sequence (DNA): TGTGCCAGCAGCGTAGAGGGGGACAGATATAATTCACCCCTCCACTTT. Translating gives CASSVEGDRYNSPLHF.

J is TRBJ1-1 and V is TRBV10-2, with TRBD1 identical over 9 bases. V trimming: 5 bases; J trimming: 5 bases; junction bases outside the gene matches: 9. The CDR3 consists of 15 residues. Germline CDR1 is WSHSY and CDR2 is SAAADI. The CDR3 loop reads CASSNPGTGKTEAFF. The DNA of the CDR3 is TGCGCCAGCAGTAATCCCGGGACAGGGAAAACTGAAGCTTTCTTT.

The chain carries TRBV9 and TRBJ2-3; D not resolved. CDR3 length: 14 residues. V lost 1 base and J 7 bases, leaving 13 bases between the germline ends. The germline gives CDR1 SGDLS, CDR2 YYNGEE. CDR3 region: CASSVSSGSYTQYF. The DNA of the CDR3 is TGTGCCAGCAGCGTATCTTCGGGTAGCTATACGCAGTATTTT.

The gene calls are TRBV9 and TRBJ1-6; TRBD1 might be the D (6 bases). The germline V gene encodes CDR1 SGDLS and CDR2 YYNGEE. The CDR3 is made up of 16 amino acids. The V end lost 4 bases, the J end lost 0 bases, and 11 bases lay between the germline ends. The CDR3 protein is CASSTGQTSYNSPLHF. The CDR3 coding sequence is TGTGCCAGCAGCACCGGACAGACCTCCTATAATTCACCCCTCCACTTT.

The chain is built from TRBV5-1 and TRBJ2-6; 7 positions agree with TRBD1. This CDR3 has 16 amino acids. V was pared by 4 bases and J by 0 bases, with 4 bases of the junction left unmatched. Germline V gene sequence: CDR1 SGHRS, CDR2 YFSETQ. The CDR3 sequence is CASSIPGGSGANVLTF. CDR3 coding DNA: TGCGCCAGCAGCATACCAGGGGGCTCTGGGGCCAACGTCCTGACTTTC.

The chain combines TRBV5-3 with TRBJ2-7, with 10 bases matching TRBD2. TRBV5-3 is recorded as an ORF, its role being uncertain. This CDR3 region has 14 residues. J lost 3 bases, V lost 8 bases, and 8 bases had no gene match. The CDR3 coding sequence is TGTGCCAGGCCGTCTAGCGGGGGATTCTACGAGCAGTACTTC. Translated: CARPSSGGFYEQYF.

This chain links TRBV10-2 with TRBJ2-5; 8 nucleotides align to TRBD2. This CDR3 has 15 amino acids. CDR1 WSHSY and CDR2 SAAADI come from the germline V gene. V lost 6 bases, J lost 1 base, and 7 bases stayed unmatched. CDR3 residues: CASRDSGVSQETQYF. The CDR3 DNA reads as TGCGCCAGCAGGGATAGCGGGGTCAGCCAAGAGACCCAGTACTTC.

The chain uses TRBV5-4 and TRBJ1-2; a weak D match, TRBD1 (5 bases). CDR3 length equals 15 residues. The germline gives CDR1 SGHNT, CDR2 YYREEE (reference sequence). The germline V and J ends were trimmed by 2 bases and 4 bases, with 15 bases remaining between them. CDR3 in amino acids: CASSLQDRESYGYTF. In DNA, the CDR3 is TGTGCCAGCAGCTTACAGGATCGCGAATCCTATGGCTACACCTTC.

The V and J genes are TRBV9 and TRBJ2-3, with 7 nucleotides matching TRBD2. V trimming: 4 bases; J trimming: 0 bases; junction bases outside the gene matches: 5. CDR3 length: 15 residues. Looked up from germline, CDR1 is SGDLS and CDR2 is YYNGEE. CDR3 nucleotide sequence: TGTGCCAGCAGCCCCGGACTAGTAAGCACAGATACGCAGTATTTT. Its translation is CASSPGLVSTDTQYF.

A single count supports this clone. V gene TRBV28 combines with J gene TRBJ2-7; no reliable D call. The CDR3 runs 11 residues. V was trimmed by 2 bases and J by 3 bases, leaving 2 bases between them. Looked up from germline, CDR1 is MDHEN and CDR2 is SYDVKM. The CDR3: CASSLHYEQYF. In nucleotides, the CDR3 is TGTGCCAGCAGTTTACACTACGAGCAGTACTTC.

This chain links TRBV29-1 with TRBJ2-5, with 13 positions matching TRBD2. In germline, CDR1 is SQVTM, CDR2 ANQGSEA. CDR3 size: 15 residues. With 6 bases clipped from V and 5 bases from J, the junction kept 9 bases outside the gene matches. CDR3 in amino acids: CSVTSGGAFGETQYF. As DNA, the CDR3 is TGCAGCGTAACTAGCGGGGGGGCCTTTGGGGAGACCCAGTACTTC.

The chain joins TRBV5-4 to TRBJ2-5; tentative D call: TRBD1 (5 bases). The V end was cut by 4 bases, the J end by 4 bases, with 11 bases between. Germline-derived CDR1 and CDR2 are SGHNT and YYREEE (reference sequence). The CDR3 consists of 13 residues. The CDR3 DNA sequence: TGTGCCAGCAGCCTCAAGGGGTTAGAGACCCAGTACTTC. Translation: CASSLKGLETQYF.

The rearrangement joins TRBV28 to TRBJ2-7; the D is unclear. This CDR3 is 11 amino acids long. V was pared by 4 bases and J by 8 bases, with 9 bases between. CDR1 is MDHEN and CDR2 is SYDVKM in the germline V gene. CDR3 residues: CASSSNSQQYF. DNA for the CDR3: TGTGCCAGCAGTTCCAACTCTCAGCAGTACTTC.

The chain recombines TRBV6-5 with TRBJ2-7; TRBD1 agrees at 12 bases. Trimming cost V 6 bases and J 5 bases; bases outside gene matches: 5. CDR1 and CDR2 (germline): MNHEY, SVGAGI. The CDR3 runs 14 residues. The CDR3 bases are TGTGCCAGCAGCTGGGGACAGGGGGCCAACGAGCAGTACTTC. Amino acids: CASSWGQGANEQYF.

This sequence joins TRBV10-2 and TRBJ2-2; D possibly corresponds to TRBD2 (5 bases). The CDR3 sequence is 13 residues long. Germline-derived CDR1 and CDR2 are WSHSY and SAAADI. With 8 bases removed from V and 4 bases from J, the gap between germline ends came to 11 bases. The CDR3 DNA reads as TGCGCCAGCCTAATTGCGGGCACCGGGGAGCTGTTTTTT. Encoded protein: CASLIAGTGELFF.